A selection of T cell receptor beta chains follows, all from one sample in a study of blood T cell repertoires in COVID-19. Clones were sequenced by immunoSEQ multiplex PCR, and TCRdb holds only the in-frame ones, with some missing. The repertoire holds under 100,000 clones, with around 94% as singletons. The sample taken for sequencing was peripheral blood. These receptors were taken from a woman between 55 and 75 years old with active COVID-19. CDR3s include the opening cysteine and the closing phenylalanine or tryptophan. The D gene is left open where the match is weak. Only part of the rows carry a size: once, few, many, or a class if the clone is expanded.

CDR3 | DNA | J | V | size | length | D
CASRRLAGVQETQYF | TGTGCCAGCAGGCGACTAGCCGGGGTCCAAGAGACCCAGTACTTC | TRBJ2-5 | TRBV27 | NA | 15 | TRBD2
CASSQPQGNYNSPLHF | TGTGCCAGCAGCCAACCACAGGGGAATTATAATTCACCCCTCCACTTT | TRBJ1-6 | TRBV3-1/TRBV3-2 | once | 16 | TRBD1
CASSSLAVMNTGELFF | TGTGCCAGCAGCTCACTAGCGGTCATGAACACCGGGGAGCTGTTTTTT | TRBJ2-2 | TRBV7-9 | NA | 16 | TRBD2
CASSPLGGTSGGISQETQYF | TGCGCCAGCAGCCCCCTGGGTGGCACTAGCGGGGGGATATCTCAAGAGACCCAGTACTTC | TRBJ2-5 | TRBV4-3 | NA | 20 | TRBD2
CASGDRGYTF | TGTGCCAGCGGAGACCGGGGCTACACCTTC | TRBJ1-2 | TRBV12-3/TRBV12-4 | NA | 10 | NA
CAWSVRDNQPQHF | TGTGCCTGGAGTGTAAGAGACAATCAGCCCCAGCATTTT | TRBJ1-5 | TRBV30 | NA | 13 | NA
CASSAGGIPAEKLFF | TGTGCCAGCTCTGCGGGAGGGATTCCCGCTGAAAAACTGTTTTTT | TRBJ1-4 | TRBV18 | NA | 15 | NA
CASSRKQGLNTEAFF | TGTGCCAGCAGTCGTAAACAGGGTCTTAACACTGAAGCTTTCTTT | TRBJ1-1 | TRBV5-6 | NA | 15 | NA
CASSLTASGLAHAQYF | TGCGCCAGCAGCTTAACAGCTAGCGGCCTAGCCCATGCGCAGTATTTT | TRBJ2-3 | TRBV5-1 | NA | 16 | TRBD2
CSVGREETEAFF | TGCAGCGTTGGCAGGGAGGAGACTGAAGCTTTCTTT | TRBJ1-1 | TRBV29-1 | NA | 12 | NA
CASSPDSNYGYTF | TGTGCCAGCAGCCCGGACAGCAACTATGGCTACACCTTC | TRBJ1-2 | TRBV9 | NA | 13 | NA
CASSRRQGDPYNSPLHF | TGTGCCAGCAGCCGACGTCAGGGTGACCCCTATAATTCACCCCTCCACTTT | TRBJ1-6 | TRBV7-6 | NA | 17 | NA
CASSYSGLEGTDGYTF | TGTGCCAGCAGTTACTCGGGGTTGGAGGGAACTGATGGCTACACCTTC | TRBJ1-2 | TRBV6-2/TRBV6-3 | NA | 16 | NA
CATSLDRDEQFF | TGTGCCACCAGTCTGGACAGGGATGAGCAGTTCTTC | TRBJ2-1 | TRBV24-1 | NA | 12 | TRBD1
CASSAIAGVAYNEQFF | TGCGCCAGCAGCGCCATAGCGGGAGTGGCCTACAATGAGCAGTTCTTC | TRBJ2-1 | TRBV5-1 | NA | 16 | TRBD2
CATSDPGTSGNADTQYF | TGTGCCACCAGTGACCCTGGGACTAGCGGGAACGCAGATACGCAGTATTTT | TRBJ2-3 | TRBV24-1 | NA | 17 | TRBD2
CASSFGTENTGELFF | TGTGCCAGCAGCTTCGGGACAGAAAACACCGGGGAGCTGTTTTTT | TRBJ2-2 | TRBV13 | NA | 15 | TRBD1
CASPPVSEQYF | TGTGCAAGTCCTCCTGTCTCCGAGCAGTACTTC | TRBJ2-7 | TRBV12-2 | NA | 11 | NA
CASSIHDGAGDSPLHF | TGTGCCAGTAGTATTCACGACGGCGCCGGGGATTCACCCCTCCACTTT | TRBJ1-6 | TRBV19 | NA | 16 | NA
CASNQDFYEQYF | TGTGCCAGCAACCAGGACTTTTACGAGCAGTACTTC | TRBJ2-7 | TRBV6-5 | NA | 12 | NA
CATRCPRAGGGNEQFF | TGTGCCACCCGTTGCCCTCGAGCGGGAGGGGGCAATGAGCAGTTCTTC | TRBJ2-1 | TRBV6-9 | NA | 16 | TRBD2
CASSYGTGSLYEQYF | TGTGCCAGCAGTTATGGGACAGGGTCTCTCTACGAGCAGTACTTC | TRBJ2-7 | TRBV6-5 | NA | 15 | TRBD1
CASVSGQGVYEQYF | TGTGCCAGCGTCTCGGGACAGGGGGTCTACGAGCAGTACTTC | TRBJ2-7 | TRBV5-6 | NA | 14 | TRBD1
CASSPANYGYTF | TGTGCCAGCAGTCCAGCGAACTATGGCTACACCTTC | TRBJ1-2 | TRBV28 | NA | 12 | NA
CASSLAGHTNTEAFF | TGCGCCAGCAGCTTGGCGGGACATACGAACACTGAAGCTTTCTTT | TRBJ1-1 | TRBV5-1 | NA | 15 | NA
CASRGGQGIGELFF | TGTGCCAGCAGGGGGGGACAGGGGATCGGGGAGCTGTTTTTT | TRBJ2-2 | TRBV2 | NA | 14 | TRBD1
CASSLAGISTEAFF | TGTGCCAGCAGCTTAGCAGGGATATCGACTGAAGCTTTCTTT | TRBJ1-1 | TRBV28 | NA | 14 | NA
CASSDQQGTGQPQHF | TGTGCCAGTTCCGATCAACAGGGAACGGGTCAGCCCCAGCATTTT | TRBJ1-5 | TRBV19 | NA | 15 | NA
CASSDALGSGSDNEQFF | TGTGCCAGCAGTGATGCCCTTGGGAGCGGGTCCGACAATGAGCAGTTCTTC | TRBJ2-1 | TRBV6-1 | NA | 17 | NA
CATSDQGQSQPQHF | TGTGCCACCAGTGACCAGGGACAGAGTCAGCCCCAGCATTTT | TRBJ1-5 | TRBV24-1 | NA | 14 | TRBD1
CASGFGTGRTDTQYF | TGTGCTAGTGGTTTCGGGACAGGGAGGACAGATACGCAGTATTTT | TRBJ2-3 | TRBV12-5 | NA | 15 | TRBD1
CATSVGGTGANVLTF | TGTGCCACCAGTGTGGGGGGGACCGGGGCCAACGTCCTGACTTTC | TRBJ2-6 | TRBV24-1 | once | 15 | TRBD2
CASSIWTGGTGELFF | TGTGCCAGCAGCATTTGGACAGGGGGTACCGGGGAGCTGTTTTTT | TRBJ2-2 | TRBV7-9 | NA | 15 | TRBD1
CASSPRQIQRETQYF | TGTGCCAGCAGTCCCCGACAGATCCAAAGGGAGACCCAGTACTTC | TRBJ2-5 | TRBV28 | NA | 15 | NA
CASADRFNQPQHF | TGTGCTAGTGCCGACAGGTTCAATCAGCCCCAGCATTTT | TRBJ1-5 | TRBV12-5 | once | 13 | NA
CASSLLDRDSNQPQHF | TGTGCCAGCAGTTTATTGGACAGGGATAGCAATCAGCCCCAGCATTTT | TRBJ1-5 | TRBV28 | once | 16 | TRBD1
CATSRDREVYLYEQYF | TGTGCCACCAGCAGAGATCGTGAGGTCTACCTATACGAGCAGTACTTC | TRBJ2-7 | TRBV15 | NA | 16 | NA
CASNSRGHSGNTIYF | TGTGCCAGCAACTCGCGGGGCCACTCTGGAAACACCATATATTTT | TRBJ1-3 | TRBV28 | NA | 15 | NA
CASSSRQIFTEAFF | TGTGCCAGCAGTAGCCGACAGATCTTCACTGAAGCTTTCTTT | TRBJ1-1 | TRBV28 | NA | 14 | NA
CASSLSTGDTGELFF | TGTGCCAGCAGTTTATCCACAGGGGATACCGGGGAGCTGTTTTTT | TRBJ2-2 | TRBV28 | NA | 15 | TRBD1
CASSRAGTGSQPQHF | TGTGCCAGCAGTCGCGCCGGGACAGGGAGTCAGCCCCAGCATTTT | TRBJ1-5 | TRBV7-9 | NA | 15 | TRBD1
CASSPRQDYGYTF | TGCGCCAGCAGCCCAAGACAGGACTATGGCTACACCTTC | TRBJ1-2 | TRBV5-1 | once | 13 | NA
CASSSGFLGEKLFF | TGTGCCAGCAGCTCCGGGTTTCTAGGAGAAAAACTGTTTTTT | TRBJ1-4 | TRBV11-1 | NA | 14 | NA
CARSLASGTGYNEQFF | TGTGCCAGAAGCTTGGCTTCCGGGACAGGGTACAATGAGCAGTTCTTC | TRBJ2-1 | TRBV5-3 | NA | 16 | TRBD1
CASSTKIFSIGGYTF | TGTGCCAGCAGTACCAAGATTTTCTCAATCGGGGGCTACACCTTC | TRBJ1-2 | TRBV6-5 | NA | 15 | NA
CASSPPGQGAYEQYF | TGTGCCAGTAGTCCGCCCGGACAAGGAGCCTACGAGCAGTACTTC | TRBJ2-7 | TRBV19 | NA | 15 | NA
CASSHPPRGNPTQYF | TGTGCCAGCAGCCACCCCCCGCGGGGGAACCCGACCCAGTACTTC | TRBJ2-5 | TRBV7-2 | NA | 15 | TRBD2
CASSPGAGGLGAFF | TGTGCCAGCTCACCTGGCGCGGGGGGCTTAGGAGCTTTCTTT | TRBJ1-1 | TRBV18 | NA | 14 | NA
CASSAGDRPSGNTIYF | TGTGCCAGCAGTGCCGGAGACAGGCCCTCTGGAAACACCATATATTTT | TRBJ1-3 | TRBV28 | NA | 16 | NA